This TCR beta chain was sequenced for a study of blood T cell repertoires in COVID-19. Study background: PBMCs, B-cell-depleted T cells, or T cells were the source of the cDNA or gDNA that made up the material.

Clones were read by immunoSEQ multiplex PCR, and TCRdb kept only the in-frame ones, dropping some. This sample has tens of thousands of clones, with nearly 80% found just once. Trimming shortened V by 2 bases and J by 4 bases, and 11 bases separated the two germline ends. CDR1 and CDR2 from the germline V gene are MDHEN and SYDVKM. This CDR3 region has 14 residues. The receptor was isolated from a human donor in a cohort sampled during active COVID-19. What was sequenced was peripheral blood. V is TRBV28 and J is TRBJ1-2, with D tentatively TRBD1 (5 bases). The CDR3 loop is CASSLGRGVYGYTF. The CDR3 DNA reads as TGTGCCAGCAGTTTAGGAAGGGGCGTCTATGGCTACACCTTC.